This entry features one TCR beta chain sequence. This clone was detected once. This clone's antigen is unknown. Base qualities are not recorded, but no much larger clone differs from it by a single base. The library relied on the immunoSEQ multiplex PCR assay. What TCRdb holds here is the immuneACCESS table cut down to in-frame rearrangements. Part of the clones is not present; checked against another copy, under half of the missing clones reflect an unresolved V gene, and the others are unexplained. This sample holds some 16,000 clones; 70% to 90% were observed only once. Under 30% of the sample belongs to the ten largest clones. From a lookup of the germline V gene (reference sequence), CDR1 and CDR2 are SGHAT and FQDESV. The junction shows trimming of 5 bases on V and 2 bases on J, and the gene matches do not reach 5 bases of it. From the cysteine through the phenylalanine, the CDR3 covers 15 amino acids. The CDR3 DNA has 45 bases and is translated from base 1.

Checkpoint therapy was initiated 14 to 28 days after autologous transplant, and ipilimumab was administered at 1 mg/kg intravenously on day 1 of selected weeks. Nivolumab was administered at 3 mg/kg intravenously on day 1 of weeks 1, 4, 7, 10, and every two weeks through week 26. Combined checkpoint inhibition with ipilimumab and nivolumab as consolidation after autologous stem cell transplantation was tested in a Phase Ib clinical trial. The data belong to a study of ipilimumab plus nivolumab after autologous stem cell transplantation (dated by TCRdb to the early 2020s). Regarding the complete study: The median number of doses that trial patients received was a few for ipilimumab and roughly 8 for nivolumab. The trial enrolled patients with high-risk diffuse large B cell lymphoma, mature T cell lymphoma, or multiple myeloma undergoing autologous transplant. The intent-to-treat population of the trial consisted of some 33 patients. The DLBCL cohort included primary refractory and relapsed disease, with 18-month progression-free survival of roughly 86% and 30% respectively.

Broad study findings and their caveats: The authors stated that profiles of the T cell receptor repertoire, regulatory T cell phenotype and gut microbiota provided a biologic rationale for studying this approach further. The authors concluded that combined checkpoint inhibition appeared tolerable when used as consolidation after transplant.

The TCR comes from a male donor with diffuse large B-cell lymphoma. The chain joins TRBV11-1 to TRBJ1-3; 8 bases in the middle match TRBD1. The source material was PBMCs, sampled in a trial of ipilimumab plus nivolumab as post-transplant consolidation. The bases are TGTGCCAGCAGCCCACAGGGGGTCCCTGGAAACACCATATATTTT. Its protein product is CASSPQGVPGNTIYF.